Each of the 7 T cell receptor beta chains below was sequenced from the same sample in a study of cytomegalovirus exposure and HLA in healthy donors. In the PCR, 60 Vbeta and 13 Jbeta primers were used. Libraries were prepared by immunoSEQ multiplex PCR; TCRdb keeps only in-frame clonotypes and omits some of them. The sample comprises about 140,000 clones, 80% to 85% of which are singletons, and 2% to 3% rests with the top ten. The material sequenced was PBMCs. The receptor source for this set is a boy aged 2 to 10 in good health and CMV-seronegative.

V usage is TRBV7-3 and J usage is TRBJ2-3; 9 bases are a match to TRBD2. The CDR3 runs to 15 residues. Germline values: CDR1 SGHTA, CDR2 FQGTGA. V dropped 5 bases and J dropped 4; count of bases not matched to a gene: 7. CDR3 DNA: TGTGCCAGCAGCAAAAGGGGACTAGCCCCAGATACGCAGTATTTT. Translated: CASSKRGLAPDTQYF.

V gene TRBV7-9 combines with J gene TRBJ1-4, with D perhaps TRBD1 (5 bases). This CDR3 region has 14 residues. The germline gives CDR1 SEHNR, CDR2 FQNEAQ (reference sequence). V was pared by 5 bases and J by 8 bases, with 15 bases between. CDR3 in amino acids: CASSPRAKIEKLFF. CDR3 coding DNA: TGTGCCAGCAGCCCCAGGGCGAAGATAGAAAAACTGTTTTTT.

This sequence joins TRBV5-4 and TRBJ2-7, with D uncertain. Germline V gene lookup returns CDR1 SGHNT and CDR2 YYREEE (reference sequence). Trimming removed 2 bases at V and 1 base at J, with 7 bases between. The CDR3 spans 13 residues. CDR3 region: CASSLQASYEQYF. The CDR3 nucleotides are TGTGCCAGCAGCTTACAAGCGTCCTACGAGCAGTACTTC.

The chain links TRBV4-1 to TRBJ2-3; 7 bases match TRBD1. This CDR3 is built from 13 residues. In germline, CDR1 is MGHRA, CDR2 YSYEKL. V was clipped by 4 bases and J by 8 bases; unmatched bases: 6. CDR3 sequence: CASSLQGESTQYF. Written as DNA, the CDR3 is TGCGCCAGCAGCCTTCAGGGGGAATCTACGCAGTATTTT.

The chain carries TRBV10-3 and TRBJ1-1; TRBD1 matches at 8 bases. CDR1 is ENHRY, CDR2 SYGVKD, per germline. Germline trimming cut 4 bases from V and 0 bases from J; bases unmatched to any gene: 4. The CDR3 contains 15 residues. In DNA form, the CDR3 reads TGTGCCATCAGTGCCCCGGGACAGGTGAACACTGAAGCTTTCTTT. This sequence encodes CAISAPGQVNTEAFF.

V and J are TRBV15 and TRBJ1-5; 10 bases agree with TRBD1. The CDR3 loop spans 16 amino acids. Germline V CDR1 and CDR2: LNHNV, YYDKDF (reference sequence). Trimming removed 1 base from V and 3 bases from J; junction bases left unmatched: 3. CDR3 residues: CATSRGDRGTNQPQHF. In nucleotides, the CDR3 is TGTGCCACCAGCAGAGGGGACAGGGGAACCAATCAGCCCCAGCATTTT.

This clone was observed a handful of times. This chain uses TRBV19 with TRBJ1-2, with D hard to call. This CDR3 is 13 amino acids long. Looked up from germline, CDR1 is LNHDA and CDR2 is SQIVND (reference sequence). Trimming pared 4 bases from V and 2 bases from J, leaving 8 bases between. The CDR3 region is CASSTGANYGYTF. The DNA for the CDR3 is TGTGCCAGTAGTACGGGTGCGAACTATGGCTACACCTTC.